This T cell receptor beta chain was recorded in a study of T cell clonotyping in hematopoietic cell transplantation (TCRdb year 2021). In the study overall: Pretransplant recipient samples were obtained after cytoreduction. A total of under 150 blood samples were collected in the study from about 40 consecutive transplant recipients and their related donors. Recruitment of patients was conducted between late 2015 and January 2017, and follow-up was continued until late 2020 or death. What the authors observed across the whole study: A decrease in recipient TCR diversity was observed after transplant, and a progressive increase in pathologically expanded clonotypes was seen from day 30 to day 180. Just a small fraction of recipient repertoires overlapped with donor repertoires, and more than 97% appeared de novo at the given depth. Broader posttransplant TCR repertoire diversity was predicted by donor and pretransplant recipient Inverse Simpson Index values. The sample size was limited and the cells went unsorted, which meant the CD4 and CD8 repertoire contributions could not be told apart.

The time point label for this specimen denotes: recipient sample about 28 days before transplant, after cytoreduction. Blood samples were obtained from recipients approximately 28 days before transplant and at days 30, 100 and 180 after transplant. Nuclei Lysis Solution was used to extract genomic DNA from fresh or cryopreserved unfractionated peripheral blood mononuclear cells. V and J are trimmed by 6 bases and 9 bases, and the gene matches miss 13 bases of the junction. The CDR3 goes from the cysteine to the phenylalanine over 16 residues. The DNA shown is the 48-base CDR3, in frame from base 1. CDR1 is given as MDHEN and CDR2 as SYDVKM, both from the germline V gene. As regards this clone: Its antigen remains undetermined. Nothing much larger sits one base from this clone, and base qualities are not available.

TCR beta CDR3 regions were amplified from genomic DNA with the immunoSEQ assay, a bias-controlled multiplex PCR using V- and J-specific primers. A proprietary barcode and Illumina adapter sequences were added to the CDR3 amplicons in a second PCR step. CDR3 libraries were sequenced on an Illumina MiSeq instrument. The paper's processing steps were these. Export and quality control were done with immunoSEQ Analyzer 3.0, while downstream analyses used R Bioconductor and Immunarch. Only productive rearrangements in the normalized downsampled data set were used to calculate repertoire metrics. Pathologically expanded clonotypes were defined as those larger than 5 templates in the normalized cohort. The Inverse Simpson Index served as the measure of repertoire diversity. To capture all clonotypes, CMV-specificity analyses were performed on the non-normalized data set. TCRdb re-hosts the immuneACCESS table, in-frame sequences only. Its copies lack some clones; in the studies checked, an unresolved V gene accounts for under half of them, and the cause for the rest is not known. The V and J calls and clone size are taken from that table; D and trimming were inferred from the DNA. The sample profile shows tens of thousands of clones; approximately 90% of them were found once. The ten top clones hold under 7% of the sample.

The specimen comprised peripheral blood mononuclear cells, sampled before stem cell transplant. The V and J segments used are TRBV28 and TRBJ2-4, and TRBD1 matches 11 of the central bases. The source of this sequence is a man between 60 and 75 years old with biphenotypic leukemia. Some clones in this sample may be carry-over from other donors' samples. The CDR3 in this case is CASSPPGQGGSGIQYF. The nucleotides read TGTGCCAGCAGCCCACCGGGACAGGGGGGATCGGGCATTCAGTACTTC.